Detailed here is one T cell receptor (beta chain). The data stem from a study of blood T cell repertoires in COVID-19. Study-wide context: From the United States, Italy and Spain came samples of acute and convalescent COVID-19. T cells, B-cell-depleted T cells, or PBMCs provided the cDNA or gDNA that served as material.

After removal of 9 bases from V and 7 bases from J, the junction contained 11 bases not matched to a gene. The CDR3 contains 14 residues. The V gene's germline CDR1 is LNHDA and CDR2 SQIVND (reference sequence). The assay was immunoSEQ multiplex PCR, and TCRdb's table has in-frame clones only and misses some. The sample carries some 260,000 clones, approximately 86% recorded once. The rearrangement links TRBV19 to TRBJ1-4, with TRBD1 matching over 7 bases. Input material: peripheral blood. The sequence was obtained from a woman between 25 and 40 years old with acute or convalescent COVID-19. In DNA, the CDR3 is TGTGCCAGCGGAATTACAGGGGTGGGTGAAAAACTGTTTTTT. Its protein product is CASGITGVGEKLFF.